A selection of T cell receptor beta chains follows, all from one sample in a study of blood T cell repertoires in COVID-19. Clones were sequenced by immunoSEQ multiplex PCR, and TCRdb holds only the in-frame ones, with some missing. The table has 97,000 or so clones, about four fifths seen once. What was sequenced was peripheral blood. Receptors were obtained from a human donor in a cohort sampled during active COVID-19. Both conserved end residues are trimmed from each CDR3. Each record gives: J gene, V gene, CDR3 protein.

j_call: TRBJ2-1
v_call: TRBV19
cdr3_aa: ASSIDLGTAYNEQF

j_call: TRBJ1-1
v_call: TRBV7-9
cdr3_aa: ASSLPGARNTEAF

j_call: TRBJ1-5
v_call: TRBV7-6
cdr3_aa: ASSLEGHQNQPQH

j_call: TRBJ1-1
v_call: TRBV19
cdr3_aa: ASSIEGQLNTEAF

j_call: TRBJ2-1
v_call: TRBV5-4
cdr3_aa: ATGTGGPSMSNEQF

j_call: TRBJ2-6
v_call: TRBV7-3
cdr3_aa: ASSEALGGANVLT

j_call: TRBJ1-3
v_call: TRBV30
cdr3_aa: AWSVSSGNTIY

j_call: TRBJ2-7
v_call: TRBV7-2
cdr3_aa: ASSLSVLGQRTYEQY

j_call: TRBJ2-3
v_call: TRBV4-1
cdr3_aa: ASSWRLAGGGGADTQY

j_call: TRBJ1-2
v_call: TRBV28
cdr3_aa: ASSLGGQTNYGYT

j_call: TRBJ1-2
v_call: TRBV5-1
cdr3_aa: ASSIDNFDYGYT

j_call: TRBJ1-2
v_call: TRBV7-2
cdr3_aa: ASSLYDQAGYT

j_call: TRBJ2-1
v_call: TRBV12-3/TRBV12-4
cdr3_aa: ASSAGQGQF

j_call: TRBJ2-5
v_call: TRBV7-2
cdr3_aa: ASSLRGGRGTQY

j_call: TRBJ2-7
v_call: TRBV5-4
cdr3_aa: ASSWYRMEQY

j_call: TRBJ2-7
v_call: TRBV6-5
cdr3_aa: ASKYRVWAGEY

j_call: TRBJ2-7
v_call: TRBV6-5
cdr3_aa: ASSRDRAYEQY

j_call: TRBJ1-2
v_call: TRBV9
cdr3_aa: ASSKWDSWQSGYT

j_call: TRBJ1-4
v_call: TRBV7-8
cdr3_aa: ASSFDRGREKLF

j_call: TRBJ2-7
v_call: TRBV7-2
cdr3_aa: ASSLTGTVNYEQY

j_call: TRBJ2-2
v_call: TRBV11-1
cdr3_aa: ASTKRGGRGAGELF

j_call: TRBJ1-2
v_call: TRBV5-4
cdr3_aa: ASRGGAEMNYGYT

j_call: TRBJ1-1
v_call: TRBV3-1/TRBV3-2
cdr3_aa: ASSQGAGEAF

j_call: TRBJ1-4
v_call: TRBV7-9
cdr3_aa: ASSPTTGGGEKLF

j_call: TRBJ2-7
v_call: TRBV6-5
cdr3_aa: ASSSGGLANYEQY

j_call: TRBJ2-1
v_call: TRBV10-3
cdr3_aa: AISEGLAGINEQF

j_call: TRBJ2-5
v_call: TRBV5-4
cdr3_aa: ASSPALASGKETQY

j_call: TRBJ1-5
v_call: TRBV6-1
cdr3_aa: ASSEAGASNQPQH

j_call: TRBJ1-3
v_call: TRBV10-3
cdr3_aa: ATHRGHTIY

j_call: TRBJ2-2
v_call: TRBV4-1
cdr3_aa: ASSQGLAGGGNTGELF

j_call: TRBJ1-2
v_call: TRBV6-5
cdr3_aa: ASARVGSVYGYT

j_call: TRBJ2-3
v_call: TRBV7-8
cdr3_aa: ASRGLATDTQY

j_call: TRBJ2-4
v_call: TRBV18
cdr3_aa: ASSLGTGGGKNIQY

j_call: TRBJ1-4
v_call: TRBV15
cdr3_aa: ATSSMGGPFNEKLF

j_call: TRBJ1-3
v_call: TRBV18
cdr3_aa: ASSPTGVGSGNTIY

j_call: TRBJ1-1
v_call: TRBV5-1
cdr3_aa: ASSLGQPTGFFTEAF

j_call: TRBJ2-1
v_call: TRBV7-2
cdr3_aa: ASSPSSGRSGEQF

j_call: TRBJ2-5
v_call: TRBV19
cdr3_aa: ASSILPSPGSGVGQY

j_call: TRBJ1-2
v_call: TRBV19
cdr3_aa: ASSIMAGQAIYGYT

j_call: TRBJ2-6
v_call: TRBV7-9
cdr3_aa: ASSLAALSGGANVLT

j_call: TRBJ2-1
v_call: TRBV7-6
cdr3_aa: ASSLGASGGGEQF

j_call: TRBJ2-2
v_call: TRBV5-6
cdr3_aa: ASRRRRTNTGELF

j_call: TRBJ2-1
v_call: TRBV5-6
cdr3_aa: ASSRPAASGYNEQF

j_call: TRBJ1-1
v_call: TRBV3-1/TRBV3-2
cdr3_aa: ASSQDCPRGHTEAF

j_call: TRBJ1-1
v_call: TRBV9
cdr3_aa: ASSVTGNTEAF

j_call: TRBJ1-6
v_call: TRBV4-1
cdr3_aa: ASSQRYEGSDSPLH

j_call: TRBJ2-7
v_call: TRBV3-1/TRBV3-2
cdr3_aa: ASSQAPGANEQY

j_call: TRBJ1-4
v_call: TRBV19
cdr3_aa: ASSILRGEKLF

j_call: TRBJ1-4
v_call: TRBV15
cdr3_aa: ATSIVRLEEKLF

j_call: TRBJ1-1
v_call: TRBV11-2
cdr3_aa: ASSSLGAGGYEAF

j_call: TRBJ1-2
v_call: TRBV12-3/TRBV12-4
cdr3_aa: AQAGPNYGYT

j_call: TRBJ2-7
v_call: TRBV4-2
cdr3_aa: ASSRTGQSYEQY

j_call: TRBJ1-1
v_call: TRBV4-1
cdr3_aa: ASSQVLIALTEAF

j_call: TRBJ2-1
v_call: TRBV18
cdr3_aa: ASSPSGGGQGEQF

j_call: TRBJ1-2
v_call: TRBV7-2
cdr3_aa: ASSLQGLANYGYT

j_call: TRBJ1-1
v_call: TRBV11-3
cdr3_aa: ASSWYRGPTEAF